The 31 T cell receptor beta chains presented below share a single source sample, sequenced in a study of blood T cell repertoires in COVID-19. Profiling relied on immunoSEQ multiplex PCR, and the TCRdb table lists in-frame clones only, not all of them. The sample has hundreds of thousands of clones; around 82% are singletons. The specimen sequenced was PBMCs or T cells enriched from blood (not recorded which). These receptor sequences come from a woman aged 40 to 50 who had been exposed to COVID-19.

The chain employs TRBV2 and TRBJ2-3, with D tentatively TRBD2 (5 bases). Germline CDR1 and CDR2: SNHLY and FYNNEI. This CDR3 is built from 14 residues. The V end lost 3 bases, the J end lost 5 bases, and 12 bases lay between the germline ends. The CDR3 is CASSDVSAGDTQYF. CDR3 in DNA: TGTGCCAGCAGTGACGTCTCTGCGGGAGATACGCAGTATTTT.

CDR3 sequence: CASSGGYDTDTQYF. The CDR3 coding sequence is TGTGCCAGTAGTGGGGGGTATGACACAGATACGCAGTATTTT. J is TRBJ2-3 and V is TRBV19, with TRBD2 as a possible D gene (6 bases). CDR3 length equals 14 residues. Per the germline V gene, CDR1 is LNHDA and CDR2 is SQIVND (reference sequence). Trimming shortened V by 5 bases and J by 2 bases, and 11 bases separated the two germline ends.

V is TRBV6-6 and J is TRBJ2-7, with D tentatively TRBD1 (5 bases). The CDR3 consists of 16 residues. V lost 6 bases and J 2 bases, leaving 20 bases between the germline ends. CDR1 is MNHNY, CDR2 SVGAGI, per germline (reference sequence). The CDR3 nucleotides read TGTGCCAGCAGCTCACAGGCAGGGCGGACCACCTACGAGCAGTACTTC. It encodes CASSSQAGRTTYEQYF.

V is TRBV6-5 and J is TRBJ2-1; D unclear. Germline V gene sequence: CDR1 MNHEY, CDR2 SVGAGI. There are 16 residues in the CDR3. The V end was cut by 0 bases, the J end by 4 bases, with 13 bases between. The CDR3 spells CASSYSGLLDYNEQFF. DNA of the CDR3: TGTGCCAGCAGTTACTCCGGTCTCCTCGATTACAATGAGCAGTTCTTC.

The chain's CDR3 is CASSPRGVTTEAFF. The CDR3 nucleotides are TGTGCCAGCTCACCCAGGGGGGTAACAACTGAAGCTTTCTTT. The chain recombines TRBV18 with TRBJ1-1, with 7 bases identical to TRBD1. CDR1 and CDR2 (germline): KGHSH, LQKENI. With V trimmed by 3 bases and J by 5 bases, 6 bases remained unmatched. The CDR3 loop spans 14 amino acids.

CDR3 loop: CASSGGEETQYF. The CDR3 DNA reads TGTGCCAGCAGCGGGGGGGAAGAGACCCAGTACTTC. The chain carries TRBV5-6 and TRBJ2-5, with 7 positions matching TRBD2. V trimming: 4 bases; J trimming: 3 bases; junction bases outside the gene matches: 0. The CDR3 consists of 12 residues. CDR1 and CDR2 (germline): SGHDT, YYEEEE.

The chain joins TRBV6-1 to TRBJ1-2, with D unclear. Trimming removed 0 bases at V and 4 bases at J, with 15 bases between. Germline values: CDR1 MNHNS, CDR2 SASEGT. This CDR3 is 16 amino acids long. CDR3 DNA sequence: TGTGCCAGCAGTGAAGCTGGGGTAGGAGGGTCCTATGGCTACACCTTC. Translating gives CASSEAGVGGSYGYTF.

The gene calls are TRBV11-1 and TRBJ2-7; weak D call: TRBD2 (5 bases). Trimming removed 1 base at V and 1 base at J, with 8 bases between. CDR1 is SGHAT and CDR2 is FQDESV in the germline V gene (reference sequence). The CDR3 is 14 residues long. CDR3 bases: TGTGCCAGCAGCTTAGATGAGGGTTCCTACGAGCAGTACTTC. It codes for CASSLDEGSYEQYF.

The chain joins TRBV5-1 to TRBJ2-2, with TRBD2 matching over 9 bases. The CDR3 totals 15 residues. With V trimmed by 1 base and J by 5 bases, 3 bases remained unmatched. Germline V CDR1 and CDR2: SGHRS, YFSETQ. The CDR3 protein is CASSLIAGETGELFF. CDR3 nucleotide sequence: TGCGCCAGCAGCTTGATAGCGGGGGAAACCGGGGAGCTGTTTTTT.

This clone was seen just once. V usage is TRBV2 and J usage is TRBJ1-1; no reliable D call. The CDR3 totals 15 residues. Germline V gene lookup returns CDR1 SNHLY and CDR2 FYNNEI. Deletions cut 7 bases from V and 1 base from J, with 16 bases between. The DNA for the CDR3 is TGTGCCAGCAATTTTGCGCCCCGAACGAACACTGAAGCTTTCTTT. This codes for CASNFAPRTNTEAFF.

V gene TRBV3-1 (or the pseudogene TRBV3-2) combines with J gene TRBJ2-2, with 8 bases that match TRBD2. CDR3 length: 14 amino acids. The V and J ends lost 4 bases and 5 bases, in that order; junction bases with no gene match: 3. Germline V gene sequence: CDR1 LGHDT, CDR2 YNNKEL (reference sequence). CDR3 DNA: TGTGCCAGCAGCCGAGGACTAGCAACCGGGGAGCTGTTTTTT. This sequence encodes CASSRGLATGELFF.

The rearrangement joins TRBV9 to TRBJ2-7; 8 bases align to TRBD2. In germline, CDR1 is SGDLS, CDR2 YYNGEE. The V and J ends lost 4 bases and 3 bases, in that order; junction bases with no gene match: 6. The CDR3 spans 14 residues. The CDR3 region is CASSPRGGDYEQYF. DNA of the CDR3: TGTGCCAGCAGCCCCCGGGGGGGAGACTACGAGCAGTACTTC. Drawing the rest from reference TRBV9 and TRBJ2-7, the complete variable domain is DSGVTQTPKHLITATGQRVTLRCSPRSGDLSVYWYQQSLDQGLQFLIQYYNGEERAKGNILERFSAQQFPDLHSELNLSSLELGDSALYFCASSPRGGDYEQYFGPGTRLTVT.

The rearrangement joins TRBV15 to TRBJ1-6; weak D call: TRBD1 (6 bases). V lost 5 bases, J lost 8 bases, and 16 bases lay in between. This CDR3 is built from 15 residues. Germline V gene sequence: CDR1 LNHNV, CDR2 YYDKDF (reference sequence). In nucleotides, the CDR3 is TGTGCCACCAGCGAAGGACAGTCTGGAGATTCACCCCTCCACTTT. Protein product: CATSEGQSGDSPLHF.

The J gene is TRBJ1-4, the V gene TRBV9; D is undetermined. CDR1 is SGDLS, CDR2 YYNGEE, per germline. Deletions cut 8 bases from V and 7 bases from J, with 21 bases between. This CDR3 contains 15 residues. DNA of the CDR3: TGTGCCAGAGCCCCTGTTAACCCTCGCGGTGAAAAACTGTTTTTT. Protein: CARAPVNPRGEKLFF. The full variable domain, completed using reference TRBV9 and TRBJ1-4, is DSGVTQTPKHLITATGQRVTLRCSPRSGDLSVYWYQQSLDQGLQFLIQYYNGEERAKGNILERFSAQQFPDLHSELNLSSLELGDSALYFCARAPVNPRGEKLFFGSGTQLSVL.

This rearrangement joins TRBV6-2 or TRBV6-3 to TRBJ1-5; D remains ambiguous. Trimming cost V 6 bases and J 0 bases, with 12 bases left between them. CDR3 length: 15 amino acids. Looked up from germline, CDR1 is MNHEY and CDR2 is SVGEGT. This chain's CDR3 is CASSEEAGSNQPQHF. The CDR3 DNA follows: TGTGCCAGCAGCGAGGAGGCGGGTAGCAATCAGCCCCAGCATTTT.

The chain joins TRBV9 to TRBJ2-2, with 11 bases lining up with TRBD1. The CDR3 is 16 residues long. V was pared by 2 bases and J by 5 bases, with 5 bases of the junction left unmatched. Germline assignment: CDR1 SGDLS and CDR2 YYNGEE. The CDR3 is CASSVYGQGATGELFF. CDR3 DNA: TGTGCCAGCAGCGTCTACGGACAGGGGGCGACCGGGGAGCTGTTTTTT.

V gene TRBV24-1 combines with J gene TRBJ2-2; a possible D gene is TRBD1 (6 bases). CDR1 and CDR2 from the germline V gene are KGHDR and SFDVKD. The V end lost 2 bases, the J end lost 3 bases, and 9 bases lay between the germline ends. This CDR3 contains 15 residues. The CDR3 is CATSDSRQDTGELFF. In nucleotides, the CDR3 is TGTGCCACCAGTGATTCCCGACAGGACACCGGGGAGCTGTTTTTT.

The chain carries TRBV5-1 and TRBJ2-2; the D gene is possibly TRBD2 (6 bases). CDR3 length: 15 amino acids. Germline CDR1 reads SGHRS; CDR2 reads YFSETQ. V lost 5 bases, J lost 2 bases, and 13 bases lay in between. The CDR3 DNA reads as TGCGCCAGCAGACTGCGGGGCCCCAACACCGGGGAGCTGTTTTTT. Translated: CASRLRGPNTGELFF.

This clone appeared once. The J gene is TRBJ1-2, the V gene TRBV6-5; D not certain. Trimming took 3 bases from V and 7 from J, leaving 15 bases between them. CDR1 is MNHEY, CDR2 SVGAGI, per germline. This CDR3 contains 14 residues. CDR3 DNA: TGTGCCAGCAGTTATCCAGGTTTAGAAGGTGGCTACACCTTC. Translation: CASSYPGLEGGYTF.

This rearrangement joins TRBV6-5 to TRBJ1-3, with a tentative D call TRBD1 (5 bases). The CDR3 covers 16 residues. Germline assignment: CDR1 MNHEY and CDR2 SVGAGI. V was clipped by 4 bases and J by 0 bases, with 13 bases between them. The CDR3, as DNA: TGTGCCAGCAGTTTAAGACAGAAAATCTCTGGAAACACCATATATTTT. Its protein product is CASSLRQKISGNTIYF.

This rearrangement joins TRBV5-1 to TRBJ2-1; D possibly corresponds to TRBD2 (5 bases). V lost 0 bases and J 6 bases, leaving 22 bases between the germline ends. Germline-derived CDR1 and CDR2 are SGHRS and YFSETQ. CDR3 size: 18 residues. The CDR3 sequence is CASSLGERRLSGINEQFF. The DNA for the CDR3 is TGCGCCAGCAGCTTGGGGGAGCGGAGGCTTTCGGGGATCAATGAGCAGTTCTTC.

The chain combines TRBV28 with TRBJ2-1; 7 nucleotides agree with TRBD2. This CDR3 is built from 16 residues. V dropped 5 bases and J dropped 3; count of bases not matched to a gene: 10. The germline CDR1 and CDR2 sequences are MDHEN and SYDVKM. CDR3 amino acids: CASSESGRGRYNEQFF. DNA for the CDR3: TGTGCCAGCAGTGAATCAGGGAGGGGCCGCTACAATGAGCAGTTCTTC.

This chain connects TRBV5-4 to TRBJ2-1, with D maybe TRBD1 (6 bases). The CDR3 runs 20 residues. Trimming took off 1 base at V and 0 bases at J, with 23 bases between the two ends. CDR1 is SGHNT and CDR2 is YYREEE in the germline V gene (reference sequence). This CDR3 reads CASSLSGTRRGPSSYNEQFF. DNA for the CDR3: TGTGCCAGCAGCTTGTCGGGGACCCGCAGGGGTCCCAGCTCCTACAATGAGCAGTTCTTC. The whole variable domain, remainder taken from reference TRBV5-4 and TRBJ2-1, is ETGVTQSPTHLIKTRGQQVTLRCSSQSGHNTVSWYQQALGQGPQFIFQYYREEENGRGNFPPRFSGLQFPNYSSELNVNALELDDSALYLCASSLSGTRRGPSSYNEQFFGPGTRLTVL.

This chain joins TRBV28 and TRBJ1-5; tentative D call: TRBD1 (6 bases). This CDR3 comprises 14 residues. Germline V gives CDR1 MDHEN, CDR2 SYDVKM. V lost 5 bases, J lost 2 bases, and 10 bases lay in between. In DNA form, the CDR3 reads TGTGCCAGCAGTGAGACAGGAGGCAATCAGCCCCAGCATTTT. Encoded protein: CASSETGGNQPQHF.

This sequence joins TRBV4-1 and TRBJ2-2; 9 bases agree with TRBD1. The length of the CDR3 is 16 residues. Unmatched junction bases numbered 5, after V lost 5 bases and J lost 1 base. Germline V gives CDR1 MGHRA, CDR2 YSYEKL. DNA for the CDR3: TGCGCCAGCAGCGAAAGGACAGGGGTGAACACCGGGGAGCTGTTTTTT. Amino acid sequence: CASSERTGVNTGELFF.

The chain is built from TRBV3-1 (or the pseudogene TRBV3-2) and TRBJ2-7, with D possibly TRBD2 on 6 matching bases. This CDR3 spans 12 amino acids. CDR1 LGHDT and CDR2 YNNKEL come from the germline V gene (reference sequence). Trimming took off 1 base at V and 7 bases at J, with 8 bases between the two ends. The CDR3 DNA sequence: TGTGCCAGCAGCCAAGGGAGGGAGGAGCAGTACTTC. It is translated as CASSQGREEQYF.

The chain carries TRBV7-2 and TRBJ1-2; no clear D. The CDR3 loop spans 14 amino acids. Germline CDR1 SGHTA, CDR2 FQGNSA. The V end lost 4 bases, the J end lost 6 bases, and 15 bases lay between the germline ends. CDR3 region: CASSSQRGENGYTF. As DNA, the CDR3 is TGTGCCAGCAGCTCTCAGCGCGGCGAGAATGGCTACACCTTC.

Here the CDR3 DNA reads TGTGCCAGCAGCCGCGACAGGCTCTCTGGAAACACCATATATTTT. The encoded protein is CASSRDRLSGNTIYF. V gene TRBV11-1 combines with J gene TRBJ1-3, with D tentatively TRBD1 (6 bases). Germline V gives CDR1 SGHAT, CDR2 FQDESV (reference sequence). The CDR3 length is 15 residues. V was shortened by 5 bases and J by 0 bases, with 11 bases between the two germline ends.

V gene TRBV6-1 combines with J gene TRBJ2-5, with 7 positions matching TRBD2. Germline values: CDR1 MNHNS, CDR2 SASEGT. The V and J ends lost 2 bases and 2 bases, in that order; junction bases with no gene match: 8. CDR3 size: 16 residues. The CDR3 protein is CASSEIGRAQQETQYF. DNA of the CDR3: TGTGCCAGCAGTGAAATAGGGAGGGCCCAGCAAGAGACCCAGTACTTC.

The CDR3 region is CASSVTGAPTYEQYF. DNA for the CDR3: TGTGCCAGCAGCGTGACAGGAGCTCCCACCTACGAGCAGTACTTC. The gene calls are TRBV9 and TRBJ2-7; TRBD1 is a possible D gene (6 bases). CDR1 is SGDLS, CDR2 YYNGEE, per germline. Trimming took 2 bases from V and 2 from J, leaving 14 bases between them. The CDR3 contains 15 residues.

The chain joins TRBV4-1 to TRBJ1-1; 9 bases are shared with TRBD1. Trimming took 1 base from V and 5 from J; bases not matched to a gene: 8. Germline V CDR1 and CDR2: MGHRA, YSYEKL. CDR3 size: 16 residues. In DNA form, the CDR3 reads TGCGCCAGCAGCCAAGGACCTGGGACAGGGAGAACTGAAGCTTTCTTT. Amino acid sequence: CASSQGPGTGRTEAFF.